This entry is about one T cell receptor (beta chain). Produced via immunoSEQ multiplex PCR; TCRdb's table is partial and in-frame only. The data hold 60,000 to 85,000 clones, with more than 85% observed a single time. The record originates from a study of T cell changes during pregnancy in multiple sclerosis. Germline CDR1 LGHNA, CDR2 YNFKEQ. Unmatched junction bases numbered 7, after V lost 0 bases and J lost 7 bases. This CDR3 has 16 amino acids. This receptor was obtained from a female donor with multiple sclerosis, enrolled in a pregnancy study. The source was peripheral blood, collected in the second trimester of pregnancy. This rearrangement joins TRBV4-2 to TRBJ1-4; TRBD1 matches at 8 bases. The CDR3 nucleotides are TGTGCCAGCAGCCAAGATGGAGTGGGGACAGGTGAAAAACTGTTTTTT. Translation: CASSQDGVGTGEKLFF.